The present TCR beta chain was sequenced within a study of identical twins. This clonotype showed up just a few times. The V gene's germline CDR1 is SGHRS and CDR2 YFSETQ. V trimming: 6 bases; J trimming: 2 bases; junction bases outside the gene matches: 8. The CDR3 extends over 15 amino acids. TCRdb redid the calling of the 5' RACE reads with MiXCR, one entry per CDR3 protein. The table has around 530,000 distinct CDR3 sequences, around 15% seen once. These data are also associated with another study on yellow fever vaccine responses in identical twins.

The clonotype comes from a woman aged 18-29 years in good health. The sequenced sample was CD4+ T cells sorted from blood. The J gene is TRBJ2-3, the V gene TRBV5-1; 8 bases agree with TRBD1. CDR3: CASTPGQAFTDTQYF. The CDR3 DNA is TGCGCCAGCACCCCGGGACAGGCCTTCACAGATACGCAGTATTTT.